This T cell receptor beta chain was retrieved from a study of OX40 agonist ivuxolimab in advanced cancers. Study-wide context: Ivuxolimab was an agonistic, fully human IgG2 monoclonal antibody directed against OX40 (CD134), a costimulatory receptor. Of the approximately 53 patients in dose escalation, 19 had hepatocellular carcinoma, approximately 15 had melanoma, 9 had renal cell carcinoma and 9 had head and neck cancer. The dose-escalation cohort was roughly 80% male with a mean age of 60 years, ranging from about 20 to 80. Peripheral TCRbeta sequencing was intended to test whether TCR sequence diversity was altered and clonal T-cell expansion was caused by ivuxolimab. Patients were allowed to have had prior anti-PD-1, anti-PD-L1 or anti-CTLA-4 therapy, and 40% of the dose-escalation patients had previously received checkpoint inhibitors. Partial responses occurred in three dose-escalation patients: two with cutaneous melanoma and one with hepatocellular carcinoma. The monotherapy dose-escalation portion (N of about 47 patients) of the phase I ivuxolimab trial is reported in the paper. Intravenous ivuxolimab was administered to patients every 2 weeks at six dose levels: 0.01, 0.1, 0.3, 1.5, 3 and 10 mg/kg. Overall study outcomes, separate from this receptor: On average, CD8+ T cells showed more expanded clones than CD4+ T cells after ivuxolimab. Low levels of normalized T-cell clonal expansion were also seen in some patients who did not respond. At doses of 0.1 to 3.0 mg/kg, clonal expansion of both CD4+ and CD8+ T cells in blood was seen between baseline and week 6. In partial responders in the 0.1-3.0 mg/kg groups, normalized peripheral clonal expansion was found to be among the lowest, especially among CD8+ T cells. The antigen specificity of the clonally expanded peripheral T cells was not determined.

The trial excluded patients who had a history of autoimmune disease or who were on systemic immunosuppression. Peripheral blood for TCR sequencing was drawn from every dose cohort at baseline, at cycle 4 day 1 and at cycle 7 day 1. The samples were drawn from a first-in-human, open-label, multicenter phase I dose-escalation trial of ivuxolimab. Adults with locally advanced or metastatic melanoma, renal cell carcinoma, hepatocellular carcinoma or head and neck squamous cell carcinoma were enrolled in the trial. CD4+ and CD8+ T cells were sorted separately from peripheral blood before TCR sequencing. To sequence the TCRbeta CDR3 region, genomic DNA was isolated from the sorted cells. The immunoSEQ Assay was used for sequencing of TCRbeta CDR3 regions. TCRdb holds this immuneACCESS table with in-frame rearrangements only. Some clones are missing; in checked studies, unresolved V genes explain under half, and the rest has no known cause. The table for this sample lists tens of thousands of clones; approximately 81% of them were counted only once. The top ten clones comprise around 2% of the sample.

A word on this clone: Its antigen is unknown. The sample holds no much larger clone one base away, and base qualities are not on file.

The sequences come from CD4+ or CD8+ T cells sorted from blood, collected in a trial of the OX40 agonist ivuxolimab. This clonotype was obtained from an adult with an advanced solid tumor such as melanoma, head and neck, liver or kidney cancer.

The CDR3 is CASSSGLGAFF. The nucleotides read TGTGCCAGCAGCTCGGGATTGGGGGCTTTCTTT. This chain joins TRBV7-9 to TRBJ1-1; the D gene identity is not certain. V and J lose 4 bases and 11 bases, and a span of 11 bases separates them. From the cysteine through the phenylalanine, the CDR3 covers 11 amino acids. The CDR3 DNA has 33 bases and is translated from base 1. CDR1 and CDR2 (SEHNR, FQNEAQ) derive from the germline V gene (reference sequence).